This entry is about one TCR beta chain. The sample originates from a study of blood T cell repertoires in COVID-19. On the study more broadly: Samples came from the United States, Italy and Spain, spanning acute and convalescent COVID-19. T cells, B-cell-depleted T cells, or PBMCs provided the cDNA or gDNA that served as material.

This CDR3 comprises 15 residues. Trimming shortened V by 3 bases and J by 1 base, and 12 bases separated the two germline ends. Germline CDR1 is MDHEN and CDR2 is SYDVKM. Original processing notes: Amplification with reference gene primers provided the estimates of nucleated cell counts. Produced via immunoSEQ multiplex PCR; TCRdb's table is partial and in-frame only. V and J calls plus clone size are reproduced from that table; the DNA served to infer D and trimming. Among fewer than 300,000 clones listed, 88% were seen once. The origin of this receptor is a man aged 60 to 69 who had recovered from COVID-19. The sequenced sample consisted of peripheral blood. This chain connects TRBV28 to TRBJ1-1; no reliable D call. CDR3 DNA sequence: TGTGCCAGCAGTTTTTCTCAAGCCGCGAACACTGAAGCTTTCTTT. It yields the protein CASSFSQAANTEAFF.